What follows are 27 T cell receptor beta chains derived from one specimen sequenced in a study of graft-versus-host responses after intestinal transplantation. Using immunoSEQ multiplex PCR, the repertoire was profiled, and TCRdb retains in-frame clones only, with some absent. This sample carries approximately 130,000 clones, around nine tenths of them seen once, and the ten largest clones take over 0.15%. Their specific antigens are unknown. Material: unstimulated CD4+ T cells sorted from spleen or lymph node cells, obtained before intestinal transplant. The receptors stem from a human donor who received an intestinal transplant.

This clone was observed a single time. The J gene is TRBJ2-1, the V gene TRBV30, with D tentatively TRBD2 (5 bases). V lost 3 bases and J lost 3, with 12 bases in between. CDR1 GTSNPN and CDR2 SVGIG come from the germline V gene (reference sequence). There are 14 residues in the CDR3. The DNA of the CDR3 is TGTGCCTGGAGGAGTTACGGGATCTACAATGAGCAGTTCTTC. Encoded protein: CAWRSYGIYNEQFF.

This clone appeared once. The chain uses TRBV15 and TRBJ2-5; D might be TRBD2 (5 bases). Per germline, CDR1 LNHNV and CDR2 YYDKDF (reference sequence). Trimming cost V 6 bases and J 2 bases, with 16 bases left between them. This CDR3 is built from 15 residues. Written as DNA, the CDR3 is TGTGCCACCAGGTTTCGGGGATTTATTCAAGAGACCCAGTACTTC. Translation: CATRFRGFIQETQYF.

The chain is built from TRBV29-1 and TRBJ1-1; tentative D call: TRBD1 (5 bases). Germline V gene sequence: CDR1 SQVTM, CDR2 ANQGSEA. CDR3 length: 13 residues. V was clipped by 6 bases and J by 4 bases, with 15 bases between them. The CDR3 coding sequence is TGCAGCGTATACCGGGGCCTACGCACTGAAGCTTTCTTT. This gives the protein CSVYRGLRTEAFF.

The chain carries TRBV9 and TRBJ1-2, with D possibly being TRBD1 (5 bases). This CDR3 is 14 amino acids long. From germline, CDR1 is SGDLS and CDR2 YYNGEE. V was pared by 4 bases and J by 8 bases, with 18 bases between. The CDR3 loop is CASSLGGRGGGYTF. The CDR3 bases are TGTGCCAGCAGCCTGGGGGGGAGGGGTGGCGGCTACACCTTC.

The V call is TRBV10-3, the J call TRBJ2-3; 15 nucleotides agree with TRBD2. This CDR3 region has 16 residues. V lost 2 bases and J lost 4; bases outside the gene matches: 1. Germline CDR1 ENHRY, CDR2 SYGVKD. For the CDR3, the DNA is TGTGCCATCAGTGAGGGACTAGCGGGGGGGCCAGATACGCAGTATTTT. Amino acids: CAISEGLAGGPDTQYF.

In the case of this clone: This same CDR3 is encoded by further DNA sequences in the sample. This rearrangement joins TRBV19 to TRBJ1-2; 10 nucleotides match TRBD1. Losses at the gene ends were 4 bases for V and 5 bases for J; bases not matched to a gene: 1. Germline V gene lookup returns CDR1 LNHDA and CDR2 SQIVND (reference sequence). CDR3 size: 13 residues. The CDR3 sequence: CASSRGQGYGYTF. CDR3 nucleotide sequence: TGTGCCAGTAGTAGGGGACAGGGGTATGGCTACACCTTC.

The V and J genes are TRBV2 and TRBJ1-1; D is undetermined. V lost 6 bases, J lost 1 base, and 6 bases lay in between. The CDR3 runs to 12 residues. Germline CDR1 is SNHLY and CDR2 is FYNNEI. This chain's CDR3 is CASSYENTEAFF. In DNA form, the CDR3 reads TGTGCCAGCAGCTACGAGAACACTGAAGCTTTCTTT.

This chain links TRBV20-1 with TRBJ2-5; D gene uncertain. Trimming stripped 2 bases from V and 4 bases from J, with 5 bases between. CDR3 length: 11 residues. Germline V gene lookup returns CDR1 DFQATT and CDR2 SNEGSKA (reference sequence). CDR3 nucleotides: TGCAGTGCTAGATATTTAGAGACCCAGTACTTC. Translating it yields CSARYLETQYF.

This clone was seen once. The rearrangement uses TRBV18 and TRBJ2-7; 7 positions match TRBD2. Germline V gene sequence: CDR1 KGHSH, CDR2 LQKENI. J gave up 5 bases and V 5 bases, and 9 bases lay outside the gene matches. CDR3 length: 14 amino acids. The CDR3 bases are TGTGCCAGCTCATTCGGACTAGTGGGAGACGAGCAGTACTTC. It encodes CASSFGLVGDEQYF. Variable domain in full (rest from reference TRBV18 and TRBJ2-7): NAGVMQNPRHLVRRRGQEARLRCSPMKGHSHVYWYRQLPEEGLKFMVYLQKENIIDESGMPKERFSAEFPKEGPSILRIQQVVRGDSAAYFCASSFGLVGDEQYFGPGTRLTVT.

The V call is TRBV4-1, the J call TRBJ1-5; D uncertain. Trimming removed 0 bases from V and 7 bases from J, with 16 bases in between. Germline V gene sequence: CDR1 MGHRA, CDR2 YSYEKL. The CDR3 has 16 residues. In DNA form, the CDR3 reads TGCGCCAGCAGCCAAGAAAGTTCCCTTGGAGGACAGCCCCAGCATTTT. It is translated as CASSQESSLGGQPQHF.

The chain uses TRBV9 and TRBJ2-1, with 9 bases that match TRBD2. The CDR3 is 14 residues long. V was pared by 4 bases and J by 4 bases, with 3 bases of the junction left unmatched. Looked up from germline, CDR1 is SGDLS and CDR2 is YYNGEE. The CDR3 bases are TGTGCCAGCAGCCCAACTAGCGGGTACAATGAGCAGTTCTTC. This gives the protein CASSPTSGYNEQFF.

The chain is built from TRBV19 and TRBJ1-2, with D hard to call. V shed 0 bases and J shed 0 bases, with 17 bases lying between them. CDR3 size: 18 residues. CDR1 is LNHDA and CDR2 is SQIVND in the germline V gene (reference sequence). This chain's CDR3 is CASSIDRGGLKANYGYTF. For the CDR3, the DNA is TGTGCCAGTAGTATAGATCGCGGAGGACTTAAAGCTAACTATGGCTACACCTTC.

This chain connects TRBV7-2 to TRBJ2-1, with TRBD1 matching over 10 bases. The V segment lost 5 bases and the J segment 8 bases; nucleotides outside the gene matches: 6. The CDR3 has 14 amino acids. From germline, CDR1 is SGHTA and CDR2 FQGNSA. CDR3 sequence (DNA): TGTGCCAGCAGCCGGACAGGGGGGGAATATGAGCAGTTCTTC. Translated, it gives CASSRTGGEYEQFF. The full variable domain, in which reference TRBV7-2 and TRBJ2-1 provide the parts outside the CDR3, is GAGVSQSPSNKVTEKGKDVELRCDPISGHTALYWYRQSLGQGLEFLIYFQGNSAPDKSGLPSDRFSAERTGGSVSTLTIQRTQQEDSAVYLCASSRTGGEYEQFFGPGTRLTVL.

The V call is TRBV18, the J call TRBJ1-6; D is uncertain. The V end was cut by 4 bases, the J end by 13 bases, with 17 bases between. In germline, CDR1 is KGHSH, CDR2 LQKENI. This CDR3 is 14 amino acids long. CDR3 in DNA: TGTGCCAGCTCACGGGAGTCGGGTCGGGCCCCCCTCCACTTT. This gives the protein CASSRESGRAPLHF.

J is TRBJ1-6 and V is TRBV27; 7 positions match TRBD1. After removal of 5 bases from V and 7 bases from J, the junction contained 11 bases not matched to a gene. This CDR3 is built from 16 residues. From germline, CDR1 is MNHEY and CDR2 SMNVEV (reference sequence). CDR3 bases: TGTGCCAGCAGTACCCGCGGACAGGATCTAAATTCACCCCTCCACTTT. Its translation: CASSTRGQDLNSPLHF.

In regard to this clone: Other nucleotide sequences in the sample specify the same CDR3. This rearrangement joins TRBV5-4 to TRBJ2-7; tentatively, D is TRBD1 (5 bases). CDR1 and CDR2 (germline): SGHNT, YYREEE (reference sequence). This CDR3 has 12 amino acids. Trimming removed 4 bases from V and 4 bases from J, with 9 bases in between. DNA for the CDR3: TGTGCCAGCAGCCTCCCAGGGTACGAGCAGTACTTC. Encoded protein: CASSLPGYEQYF. Filled out from reference TRBV5-4 and TRBJ2-7, the complete variable domain reads ETGVTQSPTHLIKTRGQQVTLRCSSQSGHNTVSWYQQALGQGPQFIFQYYREEENGRGNFPPRFSGLQFPNYSSELNVNALELDDSALYLCASSLPGYEQYFGPGTRLTVT.

V usage is TRBV4-1 and J usage is TRBJ2-1, with D perhaps matching TRBD2 (5 bases). Germline V lookup: CDR1 MGHRA, CDR2 YSYEKL. The CDR3 length is 13 residues. V was cut by 0 bases and J by 10 bases, with 10 bases left in between. In DNA form, the CDR3 reads TGCGCCAGCAGCCAAGACGGGTGGAGGGAGCAGTTCTTC. Its protein product is CASSQDGWREQFF.

The genes are TRBV28 and TRBJ2-3; D is tentatively TRBD1 or TRBD2 (6 bases each). Germline V gene lookup returns CDR1 MDHEN and CDR2 SYDVKM. Trimming stripped 6 bases from V and 6 bases from J, with 22 bases between. This CDR3 has 16 residues. CDR3 in amino acids: CASSPELGGSTDTQYF. The DNA for the CDR3 is TGTGCCAGCAGCCCCGAATTAGGGGGGTCCACCGATACGCAGTATTTT.

The rearrangement joins TRBV11-2 to TRBJ2-5, with D perhaps TRBD2 (5 bases). In germline, CDR1 is SGHAT, CDR2 FQNNGV. The CDR3 runs 17 residues. V shed 7 bases and J shed 5 bases, with 26 bases lying between them. The CDR3 DNA reads TGTGCCAGCACCCCGGCCCCCTTCACTAGTTTGTCGGAGACCCAGTACTTC. The encoded protein is CASTPAPFTSLSETQYF.

The chain couples TRBV5-4 to TRBJ1-1; D perhaps matches TRBD1 (5 bases). V gave up 3 bases and J gave up 1 base, with 16 bases separating them. The CDR3 covers 16 residues. Germline V gene data show CDR1 as SGHNT and CDR2 as YYREEE (reference sequence). The CDR3 coding sequence is TGTGCCAGCAGCTCAGGACACGGGGCTCGGAACACTGAAGCTTTCTTT. This sequence encodes CASSSGHGARNTEAFF.

The chain recombines TRBV6-1 with TRBJ1-1; D is unresolved. CDR1 is MNHNS and CDR2 is SASEGT in the germline V gene. V was shortened by 6 bases and J by 1 base, with 12 bases between the two germline ends. There are 14 residues in the CDR3. CDR3 residues: CASSRMGPNTEAFF. The CDR3 bases are TGTGCCAGCAGCCGAATGGGCCCGAACACTGAAGCTTTCTTT.

A few counts support this clone. This chain uses TRBV4-1 with TRBJ1-4; D call uncertain. This CDR3 has 14 residues. V gave up 3 bases and J gave up 5 bases, with 10 bases separating them. Looked up from germline, CDR1 is MGHRA and CDR2 is YSYEKL. The DNA for the CDR3 is TGCGCCAGCAGCCATCGGCGGACGAATGAAAAACTGTTTTTT. It translates to CASSHRRTNEKLFF.

This sequence joins TRBV7-9 and TRBJ2-1, with 10 bases aligning to TRBD1. Germline V gene sequence: CDR1 SEHNR, CDR2 FQNEAQ (reference sequence). V was clipped by 2 bases and J by 6 bases; unmatched bases: 4. This CDR3 has 15 residues. CDR3 sequence (DNA): TGTGCCAGCAGCTTATCCGGACAGGGGGGCAATGAGCAGTTCTTC. The encoded protein is CASSLSGQGGNEQFF.

Here the CDR3 reads CASTKVGRPLHF. CDR3 DNA: TGTGCCAGCACCAAGGTGGGGCGCCCCCTCCACTTT. The chain joins TRBV2 to TRBJ1-6; possibly TRBD1 for D (5 bases). V was pared by 7 bases and J by 13 bases, with 14 bases between. The V gene's germline CDR1 is SNHLY and CDR2 FYNNEI. This CDR3 has 12 residues.

The V and J genes are TRBV7-3 and TRBJ2-1; D gene ambiguous. In germline, CDR1 is SGHTA, CDR2 FQGTGA. CDR3 size: 16 residues. V was clipped by 3 bases and J by 0 bases, with 12 bases between them. In DNA form, the CDR3 reads TGTGCCAGCAGCTTGACACAACTTAGCTCCTACAATGAGCAGTTCTTC. This encodes CASSLTQLSSYNEQFF.

The CDR3: CASSRDYTDTQYF. The CDR3 DNA reads TGTGCCAGTAGTCGGGACTACACAGATACGCAGTATTTT. V is TRBV19 and J is TRBJ2-3; 7 bases fit TRBD2. Per the germline V gene, CDR1 is LNHDA and CDR2 is SQIVND (reference sequence). With V trimmed by 5 bases and J by 2 bases, 1 base remained unmatched. This CDR3 is built from 13 residues.

The chain is built from TRBV13 and TRBJ2-2; 10 positions match TRBD2. CDR1 PRHDT and CDR2 FYEKMQ come from the germline V gene (reference sequence). The junction had 22 bases not matched to a gene; V was cut back by 2 bases and J by 1 base. The CDR3 extends over 23 amino acids. The chain's CDR3 is CASSLRVGGPSGGDLMNTGELFF. The DNA of the CDR3 is TGTGCCAGCAGCTTAAGAGTAGGTGGGCCTAGCGGGGGAGATTTGATGAACACCGGGGAGCTGTTTTTT.